These 32 T cell receptor beta chains were all obtained from the same sample, sequenced in a study of blood T cell repertoires in COVID-19. Sequencing was performed with immunoSEQ multiplex PCR; in TCRdb, only in-frame clones are kept and a portion is missing. This repertoire shows some 180,000 clones, approximately 85% found once; its top ten account for 5% to 8%. Source material: PBMCs or T cells enriched from blood (not recorded which). These receptors were obtained from a man aged 40-50 years who had recovered from COVID-19.

In the case of this clone: This is likely an artifact of a read error, given a far larger clone one base away. The chain carries TRBV5-1 and TRBJ1-6, with a possible D match to TRBD1 (5 bases). CDR3 length equals 15 residues. Between the trimmed V and J ends, which lost 0 bases and 3 bases, there was a span of 7 bases. The germline V gene has CDR1 SGHRS and CDR2 YFSETQ. The CDR3 here is CASSLEGDYNSPLHF. In nucleotides, the CDR3 is TGCGCCAGCAGCTTGGAAGGGGACTATAATTCACCCCTCCACTTT.

CDR3 in amino acids: CASSLDDRGPANYGYTF. CDR3 DNA sequence: TGTGCCAGCAGCTTAGACGACAGGGGCCCGGCTAACTATGGCTACACCTTC. The chain recombines TRBV11-3 with TRBJ1-2; 8 bases line up with TRBD1. Germline V gene sequence: CDR1 SGHNT, CDR2 YENEEA. This CDR3 contains 17 residues. V dropped 0 bases and J dropped 0; count of bases not matched to a gene: 6.

This clone appeared once. This rearrangement joins TRBV28 to TRBJ2-5; the match to TRBD2 covers 11 bases. From germline, CDR1 is MDHEN and CDR2 SYDVKM. The CDR3 sequence is 18 residues long. Trimming cost V 6 bases and J 5 bases; bases outside gene matches: 17. DNA for the CDR3: TGTGCCAGCAGAGGACTAGCGGGCAGTAAGTCGAGGGGGGAGACCCAGTACTTC. This translates into CASRGLAGSKSRGETQYF.

The V call is TRBV7-3, the J call TRBJ2-7; 10 nucleotides line up with TRBD1. This CDR3 spans 16 amino acids. V lost 4 bases, J lost 6 bases, and 12 bases stayed unmatched. Germline assignment: CDR1 SGHTA and CDR2 FQGTGA. The CDR3 loop is CASSSMSRDRGLEQYF. The CDR3 nucleotides read TGTGCCAGCAGCTCCATGAGCCGGGACAGGGGCCTCGAGCAGTACTTC. The complete variable domain, with remaining parts taken from reference TRBV7-3 and TRBJ2-7, reads GAGVSQTPSNKVTEKGKYVELRCDPISGHTALYWYRQSLGQGPEFLIYFQGTGAADDSGLPNDRFFAVRPEGSVSTLKIQRTERGDSAVYLCASSSMSRDRGLEQYFGPGTRLTVT.

The chain recombines TRBV4-2 with TRBJ2-2; tentatively, D is TRBD1 (6 bases). This CDR3 spans 15 amino acids. The V gene lost 6 bases and the J gene lost 1 base, with 12 bases spanning the gap. Germline V gene lookup returns CDR1 LGHNA and CDR2 YNFKEQ. The CDR3, as DNA: TGTGCCAGCAGAACCCCGGGACAGAACACCGGGGAGCTGTTTTTT. Protein product: CASRTPGQNTGELFF.

The V gene is TRBV5-1, the J gene TRBJ2-7, with D possibly TRBD2 on 6 matching bases. Germline values: CDR1 SGHRS, CDR2 YFSETQ. V lost 2 bases, J lost 0 bases, and 9 bases lay in between. CDR3 length equals 14 residues. The DNA for the CDR3 is TGCGCCAGCAGCTTTAGCGGCAGCTCCTACGAGCAGTACTTC. It translates to CASSFSGSSYEQYF.

This chain uses TRBV3-1 (or the pseudogene TRBV3-2) with TRBJ1-1; 9 nucleotides align to TRBD1. The CDR3 has 18 residues. Per germline, CDR1 LGHDT and CDR2 YNNKEL (reference sequence). V shed 4 bases and J 0 bases; nucleotides not matched to a gene: 12. CDR3 amino acids: CASSLVTGGAGMNTEAFF. CDR3 nucleotides: TGTGCCAGCAGCCTTGTTACAGGGGGCGCCGGGATGAACACTGAAGCTTTCTTT.

The gene calls are TRBV3-1 (or the pseudogene TRBV3-2) and TRBJ2-1, with 9 bases identical to TRBD2. This CDR3 comprises 20 residues. Germline CDR1 is LGHDT and CDR2 is YNNKEL (reference sequence). J was trimmed by 5 bases and V by 2 bases; bases with no gene match: 19. In nucleotides, the CDR3 is TGTGCCAGCAGCCAACCGACAACAGTTCCGGGACTAGCCAGCAACAATGAGCAGTTCTTC. Its translation: CASSQPTTVPGLASNNEQFF.

This rearrangement joins TRBV19 to TRBJ1-5; D call uncertain. The CDR3 is 15 residues long. Looked up from germline, CDR1 is LNHDA and CDR2 is SQIVND (reference sequence). V lost 0 bases and J lost 5, with 11 bases in between. The CDR3 protein is CASSIDLSKHQPQHF. For the CDR3, the DNA is TGTGCCAGTAGTATAGATCTGAGCAAGCATCAGCCCCAGCATTTT.

The chain recombines TRBV2 with TRBJ1-3; no clear D. CDR1 and CDR2 from the germline V gene are SNHLY and FYNNEI. The CDR3 contains 16 residues. V shed 6 bases and J shed 0 bases, with 15 bases lying between them. The CDR3 is CASSLDGLLSGNTIYF. The DNA for the CDR3 is TGTGCCAGCAGCTTGGACGGACTTCTCTCTGGAAACACCATATATTTT.

Here the CDR3 reads CASSPPGTDNQPQHF. The DNA for the CDR3 is TGTGCCAGCAGCCCGCCGGGGACAGACAATCAGCCCCAGCATTTT. This rearrangement joins TRBV16 to TRBJ1-5, with TRBD1 matching over 7 bases. CDR1 and CDR2 (germline): KGHSY, FQNENV. The CDR3 runs 15 residues. V shed 4 bases and J 3 bases; nucleotides not matched to a gene: 6.

This clone appeared a few times. The chain combines TRBV7-9 with TRBJ2-7; weak D call: TRBD1 (8 bases). The CDR3 length is 14 residues. Trimming pared 5 bases from V and 5 bases from J, leaving 16 bases between. CDR1 SEHNR and CDR2 FQNEAQ come from the germline V gene (reference sequence). CDR3 residues: CASSPDRAGDEQYF. CDR3 bases: TGTGCCAGCAGCCCGGACAGGGCGGGAGACGAGCAGTACTTC.

This clone appeared once. The V and J genes are TRBV4-2 and TRBJ2-7; 11 bases are shared with TRBD2. Trimming at V came to 3 bases and at J to 0 bases, leaving 13 bases not matched to a gene. Germline CDR1 and CDR2: LGHNA and YNFKEQ. There are 19 residues in the CDR3. CDR3 amino acids: CASSQDSTSGTFSSYEQYF. CDR3 coding DNA: TGTGCCAGCAGCCAGGATTCGACTAGCGGGACTTTCAGCTCCTACGAGCAGTACTTC.

V usage is TRBV12-3 or TRBV12-4 and J usage is TRBJ2-7; TRBD1 matches 8 bases. The CDR3 totals 13 residues. V was pared by 6 bases and J by 2 bases, with 3 bases of the junction left unmatched. CDR3 nucleotides: TGTGCCAGCAGCTGGACAGGGACCTACGAGCAGTACTTC. This codes for CASSWTGTYEQYF.

This rearrangement joins TRBV28 to TRBJ1-5, with 9 bases fitting TRBD1. Trimming removed 8 bases from V and 7 bases from J; junction bases left unmatched: 6. The CDR3 length is 13 residues. CDR1 is MDHEN, CDR2 SYDVKM, per germline. This CDR3 reads CASLTGGNQPQHF. CDR3 DNA: TGTGCCAGCTTGACAGGGGGGAACCAGCCCCAGCATTTT.

There are a few counts of this clone. This chain links TRBV6-5 with TRBJ1-5; the D gene is possibly TRBD1 (6 bases). V was shortened by 7 bases and J by 5 bases, with 18 bases between the two germline ends. The CDR3 length is 15 residues. Germline assignment: CDR1 MNHEY and CDR2 SVGAGI. The CDR3 region is CASMVRQGPYQPQHF. CDR3 coding DNA: TGTGCCAGCATGGTAAGGCAGGGGCCCTATCAGCCCCAGCATTTT.

The chain couples TRBV28 to TRBJ1-2, with D unresolved. The germline CDR1 and CDR2 sequences are MDHEN and SYDVKM. Trimming pared 3 bases from V and 1 base from J, leaving 6 bases between. The CDR3 totals 13 residues. CDR3 sequence (DNA): TGTGCCAGCAGTTTGGACTTTAACTATGGCTACACCTTC. Translation gives CASSLDFNYGYTF.

The rearrangement links TRBV30 to TRBJ2-1; TRBD2 aligns across 8 bases. Germline V lookup: CDR1 GTSNPN, CDR2 SVGIG (reference sequence). The CDR3 extends over 15 amino acids. The J segment lost 8 bases and the V segment lost 2 bases, leaving 11 bases of the junction unmatched. CDR3 nucleotides: TGTGCCTGGAGTACCTCCCGGGCTAGCGGGCATGAGCAGTTCTTC. This gives the protein CAWSTSRASGHEQFF.

This chain links TRBV30 with TRBJ1-1; D gene unclear. Germline lookup yields CDR1 GTSNPN and CDR2 SVGIG (reference sequence). Trimming removed 3 bases from V and 5 bases from J, with 4 bases in between. The CDR3 runs to 10 residues. DNA of the CDR3: TGTGCCTGGAGCCGGACTGAAGCTTTCTTT. Its protein is CAWSRTEAFF.

This clone was seen only a few times. The gene calls are TRBV19 and TRBJ2-1, with 7 bases lining up with TRBD1. The V and J ends lost 4 bases and 5 bases, in that order; junction bases with no gene match: 8. Germline values: CDR1 LNHDA, CDR2 SQIVND (reference sequence). This CDR3 spans 15 amino acids. CDR3 bases: TGTGCCAGTAGTACTGACAGGGAACGAAACAATGAGCAGTTCTTC. It codes for CASSTDRERNNEQFF.

The V and J genes are TRBV6-5 and TRBJ1-1; D unclear. Germline loops: CDR1 MNHEY, CDR2 SVGAGI. Trimming stripped 5 bases from V and 0 bases from J, with 10 bases between. This CDR3 contains 14 residues. The CDR3 DNA sequence: TGTGCCAGCAGTAAGCCAACTTTGAACACTGAAGCTTTCTTT. Translating it yields CASSKPTLNTEAFF.

Worth noting for this clone: The limits of the CDR3 on the DNA are not certain, so only TCRdb's listed CDR3 is given. The gene calls are TRBV6-5 and TRBJ2-3; the table assigns TRBD2, which was not confirmed against the DNA. Germline V gene lookup returns CDR1 MNHEY and CDR2 SVGAGI. The CDR3 extends over 14 residues, inclusive of both ends. This chain's CDR3 is CASSSSITGYTQYF.

The CDR3 sequence is CASSPTGSGRAKLNTQYF. The CDR3 nucleotides are TGTGCCAGCAGCCCTACGGGGAGCGGGAGGGCCAAATTGAATACGCAGTATTTT. V and J are TRBV9 and TRBJ2-3, with 10 bases that match TRBD2. CDR1 is SGDLS, CDR2 YYNGEE, per germline. This CDR3 has 18 amino acids. The ends lost 4 bases at V and 7 bases at J; junction bases unmatched: 18.

V and J are TRBV24-1 and TRBJ2-5; 10 nucleotides agree with TRBD2. The CDR3 has 17 residues. The germline V gene encodes CDR1 KGHDR and CDR2 SFDVKD. The V and J ends lost 2 bases and 2 bases, in that order; junction bases with no gene match: 7. The CDR3 DNA follows: TGTGCCACCAGTGATTCGGTGTCTAGCGGGGGACAAGAGACCCAGTACTTC. It is translated as CATSDSVSSGGQETQYF.

This chain uses TRBV5-6 with TRBJ1-1; a possible D gene is TRBD1 (5 bases). The V end lost 1 base, the J end lost 0 bases, and 7 bases lay between the germline ends. CDR1 and CDR2 from the germline V gene are SGHDT and YYEEEE. The CDR3 totals 14 residues. CDR3 DNA: TGTGCCAGCAGCTTGACAGGTTTGAACACTGAAGCTTTCTTT. This gives the protein CASSLTGLNTEAFF.

This rearrangement joins TRBV5-1 to TRBJ2-7, with TRBD1 matching over 7 bases. This CDR3 has 15 amino acids. Per the germline V gene, CDR1 is SGHRS and CDR2 is YFSETQ. V was pared by 5 bases and J by 2 bases, with 10 bases of the junction left unmatched. CDR3 protein: CASSGGQDIAYEQYF. In nucleotides, the CDR3 is TGCGCCAGCAGTGGCGGACAGGACATCGCCTACGAGCAGTACTTC. The full variable domain, rest sourced from reference TRBV5-1 and TRBJ2-7, is KAGVTQTPRYLIKTRGQQVTLSCSPISGHRSVSWYQQTPGQGLQFLFEYFSETQRNKGNFPGRFSGRQFSNSRSEMNVSTLELGDSALYLCASSGGQDIAYEQYFGPGTRLTVT.

In nucleotides, the CDR3 is TGTGCCAGCACCGTAGACAGGGTCGATTCACCCCTCCACTTT. Translated, it gives CASTVDRVDSPLHF. J is TRBJ1-6 and V is TRBV6-6; TRBD1 matches 7 bases. Germline loops: CDR1 MNHNY, CDR2 SVGAGI (reference sequence). The CDR3 is made up of 14 amino acids. The J segment lost 8 bases and the V segment lost 7 bases, leaving 8 bases of the junction unmatched.

This clone was counted once. The gene calls are TRBV12-3 or TRBV12-4 and TRBJ1-1, with D tentatively TRBD1 (5 bases). This CDR3 has 12 amino acids. V shed 8 bases and J shed 11 bases, with 18 bases lying between them. The CDR3 nucleotides are TGTGCCAGCGTGACTTCGAGGGGAGGCGCTTTCTTT. Residues: CASVTSRGGAFF.

In nucleotides, the CDR3 is TGTGCCAGTAGTATCACGGACTTTCGAACCTACAATGAGCAGTTCTTC. Encoded protein: CASSITDFRTYNEQFF. The V and J genes are TRBV19 and TRBJ2-1, with TRBD2 as a possible D gene (5 bases). The germline CDR1 and CDR2 sequences are LNHDA and SQIVND (reference sequence). The CDR3 length is 16 residues. Trimming took 3 bases from V and 2 from J, leaving 14 bases between them.

The CDR3 reads CASSVGTSGATDTQYF. In nucleotides, the CDR3 is TGTGCCAGCAGCGTCGGGACTAGCGGGGCCACAGATACGCAGTATTTT. The chain recombines TRBV9 with TRBJ2-3, with 13 bases identical to TRBD2. Germline-derived CDR1 and CDR2 are SGDLS and YYNGEE. The ends lost 2 bases at V and 2 bases at J; junction bases unmatched: 2. This CDR3 is 16 amino acids long.

CDR3 sequence reads: CATSDLRGGEGYTF. For the CDR3, the DNA is TGTGCCACCAGTGATTTGAGGGGAGGTGAGGGCTACACCTTC. The chain is built from TRBV24-1 and TRBJ1-2; possibly TRBD1 for D (5 bases). The V gene lost 0 bases and the J gene lost 8 bases, with 12 bases spanning the gap. The germline V gene has CDR1 KGHDR and CDR2 SFDVKD. This CDR3 comprises 14 residues.

The chain carries TRBV5-6 and TRBJ1-2; D not resolved. Trimming pared 4 bases from V and 7 bases from J, leaving 11 bases between. Germline CDR1 and CDR2: SGHDT and YYEEEE. The CDR3 consists of 12 residues. CDR3 in amino acids: CASSPGRGGYTF. The CDR3 DNA is TGTGCCAGCAGCCCCGGTCGAGGTGGCTACACCTTC.